This note documents a single T cell receptor (beta chain) sequence. Its antigen is currently unknown. The authors split each subset's genomic DNA evenly across several immunoSEQ plates. Profiled with immunoSEQ multiplex PCR; TCRdb holds only in-frame clones, not every one. The sample includes some 2,400,000 clones, around 95% of them seen just once. Germline CDR1 is SGHAT and CDR2 is FQNNGV. The CDR3 extends over 14 amino acids. V lost 4 bases, J lost 12 bases, and 19 bases lay in between. The entry originates in a study of shared clonotypes between healthy human individuals. Study as a whole: The cohort comprised a couple of women and three men. Their ages spanned 18 to 49 years.

Study-level findings and limits: Rarefaction demonstrated incomplete sorted-subset sequencing despite large depth. The four-donor shared clonotypes exceeded non-shared clonotypes in generation probability, with non-shared ones scoring lower.

Sequenced material: naive CD4+ T cells sorted from blood. Subset indicated: CD45RA+ positively selected. The receptor was isolated from a young man in good health. This rearrangement joins TRBV11-2 to TRBJ2-1; no firm D call. CDR3 nucleotides: TGTGCCAGCAGCTCCCTTGGGCCTCTCCGACGGCAGTTCTTC. Translated: CASSSLGPLRRQFF.